This T cell receptor beta chain is from a study of cytomegalovirus exposure and HLA in healthy donors. A multiplex PCR was run with 60 Vbeta primers and 13 Jbeta primers. The table came from immunoSEQ multiplex PCR; TCRdb's copy has only in-frame clones and leaves some out. The sample comprises 200,000 or so clones, 55% to 75% of which are singletons, and less than 3% rests with the top ten. This clone came up once. Its cognate antigen is unknown. Trimming removed 3 bases from V and 2 bases from J, with 19 bases in between. CDR1 and CDR2 (germline): LNHDA, SQIVND (reference sequence). CDR3 length: 17 amino acids. Study-wide findings and caveats: In an earlier analysis, in some 500 donors, most V segments appeared productive either ~90% or ~30% of the time. The CMV antigen specificity of a few CMV-associated chains was confirmed through in vitro analysis.

This TCR was sampled from a man aged 40-49 years in good health and CMV-seropositive. The chain links TRBV19 to TRBJ1-2; possible D gene TRBD1, 6 bases. The sequenced material came from PBMCs. CDR3 coding DNA: TGTGCCAGTAGTATTCTACCAGGGGCGCGAACCAACTATGGCTACACCTTC. It translates to CASSILPGARTNYGYTF.